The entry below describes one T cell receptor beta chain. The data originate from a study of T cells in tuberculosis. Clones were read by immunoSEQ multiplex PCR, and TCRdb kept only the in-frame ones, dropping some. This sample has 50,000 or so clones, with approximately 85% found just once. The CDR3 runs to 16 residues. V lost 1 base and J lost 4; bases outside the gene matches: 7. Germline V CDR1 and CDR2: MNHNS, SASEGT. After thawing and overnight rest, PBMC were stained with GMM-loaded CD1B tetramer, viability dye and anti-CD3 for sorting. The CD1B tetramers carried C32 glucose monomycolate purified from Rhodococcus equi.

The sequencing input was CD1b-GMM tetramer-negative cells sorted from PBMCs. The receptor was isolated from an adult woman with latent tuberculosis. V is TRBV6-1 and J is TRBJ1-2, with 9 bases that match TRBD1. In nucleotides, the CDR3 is TGTGCCAGCAGTGAAGGCGAGGACAGGGGCCTCTATGGCTACACCTTC. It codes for CASSEGEDRGLYGYTF.